The 27 T cell receptor beta chains listed next were all sequenced from one sample in a study of blood T cell repertoires in COVID-19. Libraries were prepared by immunoSEQ multiplex PCR; TCRdb keeps only in-frame clonotypes and omits some of them. Seen here are over 150,000 clones, 65% to 90% observed once, and the top ten hold about 13%. Sequencing input: peripheral blood. These receptors all stem from a human donor in a cohort sampled during active COVID-19.

The chain combines TRBV3-1 (or the pseudogene TRBV3-2) with TRBJ2-7; TRBD1 aligns across 10 bases. CDR1 is LGHDT, CDR2 YNNKEL, per germline (reference sequence). After removal of 1 base from V and 1 base from J, the junction contained 1 base not matched to a gene. This CDR3 has 15 residues. The CDR3, as DNA: TGTGCCAGCAGCCAAGGGACAGGGGGTTCCTACGAGCAGTACTTC. It codes for CASSQGTGGSYEQYF.

This chain links TRBV5-1 with TRBJ2-6; D not resolved. The CDR3 covers 17 residues. Per the germline V gene, CDR1 is SGHRS and CDR2 is YFSETQ. Trimming removed 0 bases at V and 0 bases at J, with 10 bases between. CDR3: CASSLVQVYSGANVLTF. Here the CDR3 DNA reads TGCGCCAGCAGCTTGGTCCAGGTGTACTCTGGGGCCAACGTCCTGACTTTC.

V is TRBV2 and J is TRBJ2-1; TRBD1 aligns across 9 bases. Germline assignment: CDR1 SNHLY and CDR2 FYNNEI. The CDR3 has 16 amino acids. V was clipped by 6 bases and J by 5 bases; unmatched bases: 11. This chain's CDR3 is CASRDITGTGNNEQFF. The CDR3 DNA reads as TGTGCCAGCAGGGATATAACCGGGACAGGGAACAATGAGCAGTTCTTC.

J is TRBJ2-5 and V is TRBV18; tentative D call: TRBD1 (6 bases). V lost 3 bases to trimming and J lost 4 bases, with 18 bases between them. There are 16 residues in the CDR3. Germline V gene sequence: CDR1 KGHSH, CDR2 LQKENI. The CDR3 here is CASSPQQGRGGETQYF. In nucleotides, the CDR3 is TGTGCCAGCTCACCGCAACAGGGTCGTGGGGGAGAGACCCAGTACTTC. Full variable domain (missing parts from reference TRBV18 and TRBJ2-5): NAGVMQNPRHLVRRRGQEARLRCSPMKGHSHVYWYRQLPEEGLKFMVYLQKENIIDESGMPKERFSAEFPKEGPSILRIQQVVRGDSAAYFCASSPQQGRGGETQYFGPGTRLLVL.

This clone was recorded only once. The CDR3 nucleotides are TGTGCCTGGAGTGTCTTGACAGGGGCTGGAAACACCATATATTTT. It encodes CAWSVLTGAGNTIYF. The chain uses TRBV30 and TRBJ1-3, with 8 bases matching TRBD1. Germline V gene sequence: CDR1 GTSNPN, CDR2 SVGIG (reference sequence). Trimming at V came to 0 bases and at J to 2 bases, leaving 3 bases not matched to a gene. The CDR3 runs to 15 residues.

V gene TRBV6-5 combines with J gene TRBJ1-1, with D unresolved. With 5 bases removed from V and 3 bases from J, the gap between germline ends came to 13 bases. The CDR3 has 14 amino acids. Germline V gene data show CDR1 as MNHEY and CDR2 as SVGAGI. The CDR3 reads CASSLRFFDTEAFF. CDR3 DNA: TGTGCCAGCAGTCTGCGGTTTTTCGACACTGAAGCTTTCTTT.

The chain uses TRBV2 and TRBJ2-5; 7 bases match TRBD1. The CDR3 covers 17 residues. Trimming took 8 bases from V and 0 from J; bases not matched to a gene: 15. Germline values: CDR1 SNHLY, CDR2 FYNNEI. The CDR3 nucleotides are TGTGCCAGCTCTATAACAGGGGCGATACAGTACCAAGAGACCCAGTACTTC. Residues: CASSITGAIQYQETQYF. Looking up the rest from reference TRBV2 and TRBJ2-5 gives the full variable domain: EPEVTQTPSHQVTQMGQEVILRCVPISNHLYFYWYRQILGQKVEFLVSFYNNEISEKSEIFDDQFSVERPDGSNFTLKIRSTKLEDSAMYFCASSITGAIQYQETQYFGPGTRLLVL.

The genes are TRBV12-5 and TRBJ2-2; D might be TRBD1 (5 bases). Germline V gene data show CDR1 as LGHNT and CDR2 as FRNRAP. The V gene lost 7 bases and the J gene lost 2 bases, with 11 bases spanning the gap. This CDR3 is built from 14 residues. The CDR3 DNA is TGTGCTAGTGCTTGGGGCGGTAACACCGGGGAGCTGTTTTTT. Encoded protein: CASAWGGNTGELFF.

CDR3 protein: CASSRSGGSYNEQFF. In nucleotides, the CDR3 is TGTGCCAGCAGCCGCAGCGGGGGGTCCTACAATGAGCAGTTCTTC. The chain is built from TRBV7-2 and TRBJ2-1; 9 bases line up with TRBD2. Germline CDR1 SGHTA, CDR2 FQGNSA. The CDR3 extends over 15 amino acids. V dropped 5 bases and J dropped 1; count of bases not matched to a gene: 3.

This sequence joins TRBV7-2 and TRBJ2-1; 11 bases are shared with TRBD2. The CDR3 sequence is 17 residues long. Germline trimming cut 2 bases from V and 10 bases from J; bases unmatched to any gene: 13. Germline lookup yields CDR1 SGHTA and CDR2 FQGNSA. The chain's CDR3 is CASSLSVSGRAGSEQFF. CDR3 DNA sequence: TGTGCCAGCAGCTTATCGGTTAGCGGGAGGGCCGGGTCGGAGCAGTTCTTC.

V usage is TRBV7-6 and J usage is TRBJ2-2; 9 bases map to TRBD2. Losses at the gene ends were 1 base for V and 4 bases for J; bases not matched to a gene: 10. The CDR3 length is 18 residues. Germline lookup yields CDR1 SGHVS and CDR2 FNYEAQ. CDR3 amino acids: CASSLDPGLAVGTGELFF. CDR3 in DNA: TGTGCCAGCAGCTTAGACCCGGGACTAGCCGTGGGCACCGGGGAGCTGTTTTTT. Together with reference TRBV7-6 and TRBJ2-2, the CDR3 gives the full variable domain: GAGVSQSPRYKVTKRGQDVALRCDPISGHVSLYWYRQALGQGPEFLTYFNYEAQQDKSGLPNDRFSAERPEGSISTLTIQRTEQRDSAMYRCASSLDPGLAVGTGELFFGEGSRLTVL.

The rearrangement uses TRBV28 and TRBJ1-1; TRBD1 is a possible D gene (5 bases). Germline loops: CDR1 MDHEN, CDR2 SYDVKM. This CDR3 spans 14 amino acids. The germline V and J ends were trimmed by 7 bases and 0 bases, with 12 bases remaining between them. The CDR3 is CASIVDSLNTEAFF. The CDR3 region has the DNA TGTGCCAGCATCGTAGACAGCTTGAACACTGAAGCTTTCTTT.

J is TRBJ2-1 and V is TRBV27; 9 bases match TRBD2. After removal of 3 bases from V and 3 bases from J, the junction contained 3 bases not matched to a gene. Germline-derived CDR1 and CDR2 are MNHEY and SMNVEV (reference sequence). The CDR3 has 15 amino acids. The CDR3 nucleotides read TGTGCCAGCAGTTTTAGCGGGAGTGGCTACAATGAGCAGTTCTTC. This encodes CASSFSGSGYNEQFF.

The chain employs TRBV7-9 and TRBJ2-1; tentatively, D is TRBD1 (5 bases). This CDR3 spans 17 amino acids. Trimming took 1 base from V and 6 from J, leaving 19 bases between them. CDR1 and CDR2 from the germline V gene are SEHNR and FQNEAQ (reference sequence). CDR3 sequence reads: CASSLVRGLRATNEQFF. CDR3 DNA sequence: TGTGCCAGCAGCTTAGTAAGGGGCCTAAGGGCTACCAATGAGCAGTTCTTC.

The CDR3 nucleotides read TGTGCCAGCAGCTCATCTAGCGGCAGGGCCTACAATGAGCAGTTCTTC. Its protein is CASSSSSGRAYNEQFF. V is TRBV9 and J is TRBJ2-1; 7 bases are shared with TRBD2. The CDR3 spans 16 residues. CDR1 is SGDLS and CDR2 is YYNGEE in the germline V gene. V dropped 4 bases and J dropped 2; count of bases not matched to a gene: 9.

The rearrangement uses TRBV27 and TRBJ2-1; maybe TRBD1 (6 bases). Germline lookup yields CDR1 MNHEY and CDR2 SMNVEV (reference sequence). V was shortened by 5 bases and J by 0 bases, with 14 bases between the two germline ends. CDR3 length: 16 amino acids. In DNA form, the CDR3 reads TGTGCCAGCAGTCCCCCACAGGGAAGCTCCTACAATGAGCAGTTCTTC. Protein sequence: CASSPPQGSSYNEQFF.

This clone was observed a single time. This chain links TRBV27 with TRBJ1-1, with 10 bases lining up with TRBD1. CDR3 length: 14 residues. V lost 4 bases, J lost 7 bases, and 6 bases stayed unmatched. The germline V gene encodes CDR1 MNHEY and CDR2 SMNVEV (reference sequence). CDR3 in amino acids: CASSSRQGAVEAFF. For the CDR3, the DNA is TGTGCCAGCAGTTCAAGACAGGGGGCGGTTGAAGCTTTCTTT.

The chain links TRBV6-4 to TRBJ2-2, with unresolved D. CDR1 is MRHNA, CDR2 SNTAGT, per germline. This CDR3 is built from 14 residues. The V gene lost 6 bases and the J gene lost 4 bases, with 12 bases spanning the gap. CDR3 in amino acids: CASSELVFTGELFF. The CDR3, as DNA: TGTGCCAGCAGCGAACTCGTCTTCACCGGGGAGCTGTTTTTT.

The chain uses TRBV5-5 and TRBJ2-1; no clear D gene. Between the trimmed V and J ends, which lost 4 bases and 8 bases, there was a span of 10 bases. Germline V gives CDR1 SGHKS, CDR2 YYEKEE (reference sequence). The CDR3 loop spans 12 amino acids. DNA for the CDR3: TGTGCCAGCAGCCCCCTGCGAGATGAGCAGTTCTTC. Its protein product is CASSPLRDEQFF. Full variable domain (outside the CDR3, taken from reference TRBV5-5 and TRBJ2-1): DAGVTQSPTHLIKTRGQQVTLRCSPISGHKSVSWYQQVLGQGPQFIFQYYEKEERGRGNFPDRFSARQFPNYSSELNVNALLLGDSALYLCASSPLRDEQFFGPGTRLTVL.

The J gene is TRBJ2-7, the V gene TRBV11-2; TRBD2 agrees at 7 bases. Germline V gene sequence: CDR1 SGHAT, CDR2 FQNNGV. V dropped 0 bases and J dropped 3; count of bases not matched to a gene: 5. The CDR3 runs to 15 residues. CDR3: CASSLEAGRGYEQYF. Written as DNA, the CDR3 is TGTGCCAGCAGCTTAGAGGCAGGGAGGGGCTACGAGCAGTACTTC.

The rearrangement links TRBV28 to TRBJ1-1; D is uncertain. The CDR3 covers 15 residues. The V gene lost 5 bases and the J gene lost 2 bases, with 15 bases spanning the gap. Germline CDR1 MDHEN, CDR2 SYDVKM. Here the CDR3 DNA reads TGTGCCAGCAGTCCCCCCTTAGCGGCAAACACTGAAGCTTTCTTT. Translating gives CASSPPLAANTEAFF.

V and J are TRBV5-1 and TRBJ1-4; 7 nucleotides agree with TRBD1. The CDR3 is 15 residues long. The germline CDR1 and CDR2 sequences are SGHRS and YFSETQ. The trim removed 4 bases at V and 4 bases at J, leaving 7 bases unmatched. CDR3 in DNA: TGCGCCAGCAGCCAAACAGGGGCTATTAATGAAAAACTGTTTTTT. It codes for CASSQTGAINEKLFF.

V and J are TRBV6-1 and TRBJ1-1; possible D gene TRBD1, 5 bases. CDR1 is MNHNS and CDR2 is SASEGT in the germline V gene. V was trimmed by 3 bases and J by 6 bases, leaving 17 bases between them. The CDR3 is made up of 15 amino acids. As DNA, the CDR3 is TGTGCCAGCAGTGAGGTGGCAGGGATTTTTTCTGAAGCTTTCTTT. Translation gives CASSEVAGIFSEAFF.

The rearrangement links TRBV7-9 to TRBJ2-1; D is possibly TRBD1 (6 bases). V was shortened by 3 bases and J by 1 base, with 7 bases between the two germline ends. CDR3 size: 14 residues. Germline CDR1 reads SEHNR; CDR2 reads FQNEAQ (reference sequence). The CDR3 DNA is TGTGCCAGCAGCTTCGACAGGTCCTACAATGAGCAGTTCTTC. As protein: CASSFDRSYNEQFF.

In this sample, this clone turned up a few times. The chain uses TRBV11-2 and TRBJ1-5; 8 bases map to TRBD1. This CDR3 spans 15 amino acids. V lost 3 bases and J lost 1; bases outside the gene matches: 2. In germline, CDR1 is SGHAT, CDR2 FQNNGV. This CDR3 is CASSFAGGSNQPQHF. The CDR3 DNA sequence: TGTGCCAGCAGCTTCGCAGGGGGCAGCAATCAGCCCCAGCATTTT.

The CDR3: CASSLGLTDTQYF. DNA for the CDR3: TGTGCCAGCTCACTTGGACTCACAGATACGCAGTATTTT. V is TRBV18 and J is TRBJ2-3; D is perhaps TRBD2 (5 bases). From germline, CDR1 is KGHSH and CDR2 LQKENI. V shed 4 bases and J shed 2 bases, with 7 bases lying between them. This CDR3 comprises 13 residues.

The CDR3 bases are TGTGCCAGCAGTCTATTGGGGGGGTCTAATGAAAAACTGTTTTTT. This translates into CASSLLGGSNEKLFF. The chain is built from TRBV27 and TRBJ1-4; D is perhaps TRBD1 (5 bases). The CDR3 runs to 15 residues. V was clipped by 5 bases and J by 3 bases, with 13 bases between them. Germline V lookup: CDR1 MNHEY, CDR2 SMNVEV (reference sequence).